The clone carrying this T cell receptor (beta chain) was detected many times. No antigen is known for it. Per the germline V gene, CDR1 is KGHSH and CDR2 is LQKENI. CDR3 length: 14 residues. Trimming cost V 3 bases and J 1 base, with 9 bases left between them. Unique molecular identifiers (one per individual cDNA molecule) were attached. TCRdb re-derived calls from the 5' RACE reads in MiXCR, one entry per CDR3 protein. The sample has more than 90,000 distinct CDR3 sequences, roughly 9.6% seen once. This sample was included in a study of early T cells in non-severe SARS-CoV-2 infection. General study findings and limits: The matching step, a VDJdb search, favored anti-spike CD8 responses and missed private and CD4 specificities.

The V gene is TRBV18, the J gene TRBJ1-1; a possible D gene is TRBD1 (5 bases). This TCR came from an adult who was a healthcare worker with PCR-confirmed SARS-CoV-2 infection or an uninfected control (not recorded which). Sequenced: whole blood. CDR3 amino acids: CASSPLGGNTEAFF. The CDR3, as DNA: TGTGCCAGCTCACCCCTGGGGGGGAACACTGAAGCTTTCTTT.